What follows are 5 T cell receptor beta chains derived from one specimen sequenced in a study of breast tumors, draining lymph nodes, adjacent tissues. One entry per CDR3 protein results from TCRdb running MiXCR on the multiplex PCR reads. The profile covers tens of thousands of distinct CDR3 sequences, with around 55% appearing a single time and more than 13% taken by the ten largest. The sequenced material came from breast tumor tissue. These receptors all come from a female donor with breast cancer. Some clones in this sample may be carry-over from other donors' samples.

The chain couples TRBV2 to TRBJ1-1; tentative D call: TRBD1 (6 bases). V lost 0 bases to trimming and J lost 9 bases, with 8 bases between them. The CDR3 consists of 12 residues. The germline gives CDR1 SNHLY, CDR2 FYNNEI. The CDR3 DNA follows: TGTGCCAGCAGTGAAGCGAGGGGGAAAGCTTTCTTT. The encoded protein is CASSEARGKAFF.

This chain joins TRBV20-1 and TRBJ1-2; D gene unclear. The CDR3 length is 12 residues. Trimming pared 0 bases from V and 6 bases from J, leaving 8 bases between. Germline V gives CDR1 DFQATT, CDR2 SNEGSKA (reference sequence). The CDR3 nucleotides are TGCAGTGCTAGAGATGGGAGGGATGGCTACACCTTC. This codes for CSARDGRDGYTF.

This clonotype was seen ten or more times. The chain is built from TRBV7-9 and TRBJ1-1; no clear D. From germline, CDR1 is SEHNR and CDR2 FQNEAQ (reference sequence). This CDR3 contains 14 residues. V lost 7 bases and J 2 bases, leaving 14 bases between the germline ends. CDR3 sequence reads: CASTPTWGNTEAFF. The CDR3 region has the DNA TGTGCCAGCACCCCAACGTGGGGTAACACTGAAGCTTTCTTT.

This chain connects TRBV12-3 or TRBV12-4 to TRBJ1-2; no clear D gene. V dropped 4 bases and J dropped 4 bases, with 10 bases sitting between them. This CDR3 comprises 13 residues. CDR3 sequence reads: CASSSGVSYGYTF. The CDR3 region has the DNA TGTGCCAGCAGTTCCGGGGTTTCCTATGGCTACACCTTC.

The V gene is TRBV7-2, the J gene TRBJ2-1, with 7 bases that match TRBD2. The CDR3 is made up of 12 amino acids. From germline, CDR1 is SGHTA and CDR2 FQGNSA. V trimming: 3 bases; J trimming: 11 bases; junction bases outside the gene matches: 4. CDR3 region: CASSFGEGKQFF. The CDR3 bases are TGTGCCAGCAGCTTCGGGGAGGGAAAGCAGTTCTTC.